A single sample is the source of the 30 T cell receptor beta chains below, sequenced in a study of blood T cell repertoires in COVID-19 (dated by TCRdb to 2020 to 2022). Library prep was done by the immunoSEQ multiplex PCR assay. TCRdb stores this immuneACCESS table with in-frame sequences only. Part of the clones is absent; in the studies checked, under half of the shortfall reflects unresolved V genes, and no reason is known for the rest. The sample profile shows about 520,000 clones; over 75% of them were found once. The top ten hold approximately 2.9% of the sample. Sequenced input: peripheral blood. The receptors were sampled from a human donor in a cohort sampled during active COVID-19.

The chain combines TRBV3-1 (or the pseudogene TRBV3-2) with TRBJ2-5; 11 nucleotides align to TRBD1. The CDR3 has 19 amino acids. Germline lookup yields CDR1 LGHDT and CDR2 YNNKEL (reference sequence). The trim removed 1 base at V and 2 bases at J, leaving 12 bases unmatched. The CDR3 DNA follows: TGTGCCAGCAGCCAAGGTCTTCGGACAGGGGGCGCCGGGCAAGAGACCCAGTACTTC. Protein: CASSQGLRTGGAGQETQYF.

V and J are TRBV24-1 and TRBJ2-1, with 8 bases identical to TRBD2. Germline CDR1 reads KGHDR; CDR2 reads SFDVKD. Trimming at V came to 3 bases and at J to 5 bases, leaving 20 bases not matched to a gene. The CDR3 length is 20 residues. The CDR3 loop reads CATSDGGLVGGPHKNNEQFF. The CDR3 DNA is TGTGCCACCAGTGATGGGGGACTAGTGGGCGGCCCGCATAAAAACAATGAGCAGTTCTTC.

J is TRBJ1-4 and V is TRBV28, with D possibly matching TRBD1 (5 bases). Looked up from germline, CDR1 is MDHEN and CDR2 is SYDVKM. The CDR3 runs 14 residues. Trimming took 8 bases from V and 5 from J, leaving 15 bases between them. This chain's CDR3 is CASLQGGANEKLFF. The CDR3 nucleotides are TGTGCCAGCCTCCAAGGTGGGGCAAATGAAAAACTGTTTTTT.

The rearrangement links TRBV5-1 to TRBJ2-7, with 11 bases fitting TRBD2. There are 17 residues in the CDR3. From germline, CDR1 is SGHRS and CDR2 YFSETQ. Trimming removed 0 bases from V and 3 bases from J; junction bases left unmatched: 8. Here the CDR3 DNA reads TGCGCCAGCAGCTTGGCAGTTAGCGGGAGGGCGTACTACGAGCAGTACTTC. It codes for CASSLAVSGRAYYEQYF.

This rearrangement joins TRBV9 to TRBJ2-7; D is ambiguous. This CDR3 region has 14 residues. Trimming took 4 bases from V and 0 from J, leaving 11 bases between them. Germline V lookup: CDR1 SGDLS, CDR2 YYNGEE. CDR3 region: CASSFSPSSYEQYF. CDR3 in DNA: TGTGCCAGCAGCTTCTCCCCGAGCTCCTACGAGCAGTACTTC.

The V and J genes are TRBV7-8 and TRBJ2-7, with 12 nucleotides matching TRBD2. Germline V gene lookup returns CDR1 SGHVS and CDR2 FQNEAQ. Trimming cost V 3 bases and J 7 bases; bases outside gene matches: 19. The CDR3 covers 19 residues. The CDR3 protein is CASSFSWATSGRYSGEQYF. The CDR3 bases are TGTGCCAGCAGCTTTAGCTGGGCGACTAGCGGGAGATATTCGGGAGAGCAGTACTTC.

This clone was observed once. The chain couples TRBV11-2 to TRBJ2-5; 13 positions match TRBD2. Germline loops: CDR1 SGHAT, CDR2 FQNNGV. The V segment lost 0 bases and the J segment 6 bases; nucleotides outside the gene matches: 16. There are 20 residues in the CDR3. The CDR3 reads CASSLDPWTSGRSGIKTQYF. CDR3 bases: TGTGCCAGCAGCTTAGATCCGTGGACTAGCGGGAGAAGCGGCATAAAGACCCAGTACTTC.

V usage is TRBV19 and J usage is TRBJ2-3; the D is unclear. The CDR3 runs 15 residues. Germline values: CDR1 LNHDA, CDR2 SQIVND (reference sequence). Trimming shortened V by 3 bases and J by 1 base, and 11 bases separated the two germline ends. The CDR3 loop reads CASSIGFIGTDTQYF. CDR3 coding DNA: TGTGCCAGTAGTATCGGGTTTATTGGCACAGATACGCAGTATTTT.

The rearrangement links TRBV12-5 to TRBJ2-5, with 9 bases matching TRBD2. The CDR3 length is 14 residues. V lost 7 bases to trimming and J lost 1 base; unmatched junction nucleotides: 4. Looked up from germline, CDR1 is LGHNT and CDR2 is FRNRAP. The CDR3 coding sequence is TGTGCTAGTGCCCTGACTAGCGGCCAAGAGACCCAGTACTTC. Protein: CASALTSGQETQYF.

This clone was recorded once. The chain employs TRBV28 and TRBJ2-5; 9 bases agree with TRBD1. This CDR3 is 15 amino acids long. Germline lookup yields CDR1 MDHEN and CDR2 SYDVKM. With 4 bases clipped from V and 3 bases from J, the junction kept 6 bases outside the gene matches. The CDR3 DNA reads TGTGCCAGCAGTTCGGACAGGGGTTTTGAAGAGACCCAGTACTTC. Translated, it gives CASSSDRGFEETQYF.

The rearrangement links TRBV27 to TRBJ2-7; 8 nucleotides agree with TRBD2. CDR3 size: 15 residues. From germline, CDR1 is MNHEY and CDR2 SMNVEV (reference sequence). Trimming cost V 4 bases and J 3 bases; bases outside gene matches: 8. The CDR3 DNA sequence: TGTGCCAGCAGTTCGCCCAGCGGGAGAGACTACGAGCAGTACTTC. It is translated as CASSSPSGRDYEQYF.

CDR3 nucleotides: TGTGCCAGCAGCTTGGACTCGGGACAGGGGTTCTATGGCTACACCTTC. It codes for CASSLDSGQGFYGYTF. V usage is TRBV7-9 and J usage is TRBJ1-2; 10 bases are shared with TRBD1. The CDR3 covers 16 residues. Germline CDR1 and CDR2: SEHNR and FQNEAQ (reference sequence). With 3 bases clipped from V and 4 bases from J, the junction kept 8 bases outside the gene matches. Based on the CDR3 plus reference TRBV7-9 and TRBJ1-2, the full variable domain is DTGVSQNPRHKITKRGQNVTFRCDPISEHNRLYWYRQTLGQGPEFLTYFQNEAQLEKSRLLSDRFSAERPKGSFSTLEIQRTEQGDSAMYLCASSLDSGQGFYGYTFGSGTRLTVV.

The chain carries TRBV19 and TRBJ2-6; possible D gene TRBD1, 5 bases. The germline V gene encodes CDR1 LNHDA and CDR2 SQIVND (reference sequence). V was shortened by 3 bases and J by 2 bases, with 14 bases between the two germline ends. This CDR3 contains 17 residues. CDR3 nucleotides: TGTGCCAGTAGTATTTCCCGACAGTTTACTGGGGCCAACGTCCTGACTTTC. It is translated as CASSISRQFTGANVLTF.

This clone came up once. This rearrangement joins TRBV12-3 or TRBV12-4 to TRBJ1-2; unclear D gene. The CDR3 is made up of 12 amino acids. Trimming took 1 base from V and 8 from J, leaving 8 bases between them. CDR3 nucleotides: TGTGCCAGCAGTTTAGGTCGAGCGGGCTACACCTTC. Translation gives CASSLGRAGYTF.

The chain employs TRBV6-5 and TRBJ2-1, with 10 positions matching TRBD1. CDR1 MNHEY and CDR2 SVGAGI come from the germline V gene. The trim removed 6 bases at V and 3 bases at J, leaving 5 bases unmatched. This CDR3 region has 15 residues. In DNA form, the CDR3 reads TGTGCCAGCAGCCCGGGACAGGGGATCTACAATGAGCAGTTCTTC. This codes for CASSPGQGIYNEQFF.

The rearrangement links TRBV5-8 to TRBJ2-7; D is unresolved. Germline CDR1 SGHTS, CDR2 YDEGEE. This CDR3 is 15 amino acids long. Trimming took 0 bases from V and 1 from J, leaving 11 bases between them. This CDR3 is CASSLGQMISYEQYF. The CDR3 region has the DNA TGTGCCAGCAGCTTGGGCCAGATGATTTCCTACGAGCAGTACTTC.

The chain couples TRBV19 to TRBJ2-7, with 12 bases that match TRBD2. V gave up 1 base and J gave up 2 bases; unmatched junction bases: 3. The germline CDR1 and CDR2 sequences are LNHDA and SQIVND (reference sequence). CDR3 size: 16 residues. CDR3 residues: CASSIVASGRAYEQYF. For the CDR3, the DNA is TGTGCCAGTAGTATAGTAGCTAGCGGGAGGGCCTACGAGCAGTACTTC.

The CDR3: CASSYSTQGSGYTF. The CDR3 nucleotides are TGTGCCAGCAGTTACTCGACACAGGGATCGGGCTACACCTTC. The V and J genes are TRBV6-5 and TRBJ1-2; possible D gene TRBD1, 6 bases. The germline gives CDR1 MNHEY, CDR2 SVGAGI. Trimming pared 0 bases from V and 8 bases from J, leaving 13 bases between. The CDR3 loop spans 14 amino acids.

V gene TRBV6-2 or TRBV6-3 combines with J gene TRBJ1-5; no firm D call. Trimming cost V 6 bases and J 3 bases, with 18 bases left between them. Germline lookup yields CDR1 MNHEY and CDR2 SVGEGT. The CDR3 covers 16 residues. For the CDR3, the DNA is TGTGCCAGCAGCAGCCTTCGTTCCCGCGCCAATCAGCCCCAGCATTTT. Its translation: CASSSLRSRANQPQHF.

J is TRBJ2-7 and V is TRBV27; TRBD1 matches 12 bases. Germline values: CDR1 MNHEY, CDR2 SMNVEV (reference sequence). J was trimmed by 3 bases and V by 8 bases; bases with no gene match: 17. This CDR3 is built from 18 residues. The CDR3 spells CASAYGTGGAPTNYEQYF. The DNA of the CDR3 is TGTGCCAGCGCCTACGGGACAGGGGGCGCGCCAACTAACTACGAGCAGTACTTC.

The V and J genes are TRBV4-2 and TRBJ1-2, with D hard to call. The CDR3 is 14 residues long. V was clipped by 0 bases and J by 7 bases, with 12 bases between them. Germline CDR1 and CDR2: LGHNA and YNFKEQ. This CDR3 is CASSQDRTRGGYTF. For the CDR3, the DNA is TGTGCCAGCAGCCAAGATCGTACCCGGGGTGGCTACACCTTC.

The CDR3 DNA follows: TGTGCCAGCAGCTCGGGGGTACATAGCAATCAGCCCCAGCATTTT. Encoded protein: CASSSGVHSNQPQHF. This chain uses TRBV27 with TRBJ1-5; D is possibly TRBD1 (5 bases). CDR3 size: 15 residues. Germline-derived CDR1 and CDR2 are MNHEY and SMNVEV (reference sequence). V was trimmed by 6 bases and J by 0 bases, leaving 12 bases between them.

This clone occurred a few times. This chain uses TRBV7-3 with TRBJ1-1; a possible D gene is TRBD1 (5 bases). V was trimmed by 1 base and J by 4 bases, leaving 13 bases between them. CDR3 size: 15 residues. CDR1 and CDR2 from the germline V gene are SGHTA and FQGTGA. The CDR3 bases are TGTGCCAGCAGCTTAAACGGGGGTAGTAGCACTGAAGCTTTCTTT. Translated, it gives CASSLNGGSSTEAFF.

This clone was picked up many times. The chain joins TRBV6-5 to TRBJ2-1, with a tentative D call TRBD2 (6 bases). Trimming removed 0 bases from V and 7 bases from J, with 13 bases in between. This CDR3 has 15 amino acids. Germline V gene sequence: CDR1 MNHEY, CDR2 SVGAGI. CDR3 sequence reads: CASSYSELAKNEQFF. CDR3 bases: TGTGCCAGCAGTTACTCGGAGCTAGCGAAGAATGAGCAGTTCTTC.

The chain employs TRBV6-2 or TRBV6-3 and TRBJ1-1, with 7 nucleotides matching TRBD1. With V trimmed by 5 bases and J by 3 bases, 15 bases remained unmatched. Germline values: CDR1 MNHEY, CDR2 SVGEGT. The CDR3 runs 17 residues. The CDR3 nucleotides read TGTGCCAGCAGTGTGGGGACAGACACAATGTGGGACACTGAAGCTTTCTTT. This translates into CASSVGTDTMWDTEAFF.

This clone showed up just once. The chain uses TRBV3-1 (or the pseudogene TRBV3-2) and TRBJ2-5; tentatively, D is TRBD2 (6 bases). The V end was cut by 4 bases, the J end by 2 bases, with 14 bases between. CDR3 length equals 15 residues. CDR1 is LGHDT and CDR2 is YNNKEL in the germline V gene (reference sequence). CDR3 sequence: CASSPRTISQETQYF. DNA of the CDR3: TGTGCCAGCAGCCCGAGGACTATTTCTCAAGAGACCCAGTACTTC.

J is TRBJ2-2 and V is TRBV24-1; TRBD1 aligns across 11 bases. The length of the CDR3 is 17 residues. CDR1 is KGHDR, CDR2 SFDVKD, per germline. V lost 9 bases, J lost 4 bases, and 12 bases stayed unmatched. The CDR3 bases are TGTGCCACCGATAGCTCTTCAGGGACAGGGGGCACCGGGGAGCTGTTTTTT. It is translated as CATDSSSGTGGTGELFF.

The gene calls are TRBV5-1 and TRBJ2-7; TRBD1 matches 8 bases. The V gene's germline CDR1 is SGHRS and CDR2 YFSETQ. CDR3 length equals 15 residues. Unmatched junction bases numbered 6, after V lost 2 bases and J lost 2 bases. The CDR3 loop reads CASSLGQGQPYEQYF. The CDR3 DNA follows: TGCGCCAGCAGCTTAGGACAGGGACAACCCTACGAGCAGTACTTC.

This clone occurred a few times. The chain joins TRBV15 to TRBJ1-2; D gene ambiguous. The length of the CDR3 is 14 residues. Germline values: CDR1 LNHNV, CDR2 YYDKDF (reference sequence). V was clipped by 3 bases and J by 2 bases, with 10 bases between them. The CDR3 bases are TGTGCCACCAGCAGCGGTATCAGGAACTATGGCTACACCTTC. It specifies CATSSGIRNYGYTF.

The chain is built from TRBV6-5 and TRBJ2-7, with 9 bases identical to TRBD1. Germline V gene sequence: CDR1 MNHEY, CDR2 SVGAGI. Trimming took 5 bases from V and 7 from J; bases not matched to a gene: 6. CDR3 length equals 13 residues. CDR3 region: CASSKGQGVEQYF. CDR3 DNA sequence: TGTGCCAGCAGTAAGGGACAGGGTGTTGAGCAGTACTTC.